The 5 T cell receptor beta chains reported below all come from one sample, sequenced in a study of T-cell memory formation after mild COVID-19. TCRdb analysed the 5' RACE reads with MiXCR anew, one entry per CDR3 protein. The repertoire holds some 320,000 distinct CDR3 sequences, with more than 13% as singletons. The sequencing sample was made of PBMCs or a T cell subset sorted from them (not recorded which). Every receptor here comes from a man in his late teens or twenties who had mild COVID-19 (a few samples of this study predate the infection). Cell type and time point are not known.

This clonotype was counted between two and nine times. The junction departs from germline at one end; a sequencing error may be responsible. The chain joins TRBV7-9 to TRBJ2-7; either TRBD1 or TRBD2 may supply D (5 bases each). The CDR3 has 14 amino acids. Germline CDR1 SEHNR, CDR2 FQNEAQ (reference sequence). CDR3 in amino acids: CAGSLNGDPYEQYF. The CDR3 DNA is TGTGCCGGCAGCTTAAACGGGGACCCCTACGAGCAGTACTTC.

In this sample, this clonotype turned up a few times. This chain uses TRBV7-2 with TRBJ2-7, with 8 bases identical to TRBD2. Germline V gene lookup returns CDR1 SGHTA and CDR2 FQGNSA. CDR3 size: 14 residues. The J segment lost 3 bases and the V segment lost 3 bases, leaving 4 bases of the junction unmatched. The CDR3 DNA is TGTGCCAGCAGCTTGTCGGGGGGGTTCTACGAGCAGTACGTC. Translated, it gives CASSLSGGFYEQYV.

The chain links TRBV6-5 to TRBJ2-3; TRBD2 agrees at 8 bases. Germline V gives CDR1 MNHEY, CDR2 SVGAGI. V lost 5 bases and J lost 14; bases outside the gene matches: 15. The CDR3 is 14 amino acids. Written as DNA, the CDR3 is TGTGCCAGCAGTACCGGGACTAGAGGGGGGCGGGTGTATTTT. Its translation is CASSTGTRGGRVYF.

The V call is TRBV29-1, the J call TRBJ2-7; 11 bases line up with TRBD1. V gave up 7 bases and J gave up 5 bases; unmatched junction bases: 7. Germline-derived CDR1 and CDR2 are SQVTM and ANQGSEA. The CDR3 consists of 13 residues. CDR3 loop: CSAWGGQGDEQYF. CDR3 nucleotide sequence: TGCAGCGCCTGGGGGGGACAGGGGGACGAGCAGTACTTC.

This clonotype has more than one count but fewer than ten. This sequence joins TRBV5-1 and TRBJ1-2, with a possible D match to TRBD1 (6 bases). Germline lookup yields CDR1 SGHRS and CDR2 YFSETQ. The V end was cut by 4 bases, the J end by 1 base, with 17 bases between. CDR3 size: 16 residues. CDR3 in amino acids: CASSPQGPGDNYGYTF. CDR3 sequence (DNA): TGCGCCAGCAGCCCCCAGGGCCCAGGGGATAACTATGGCTACACCTTC.